This record covers a single TCR beta chain. Its cognate antigen is unknown. Participants living with HIV all received treatment in the United States. This specimen belongs to a study of long-term antiretroviral therapy in people with HIV. Study information: Collection of the earliest samples took place about a decade ahead of the 2015 immediate-ART recommendation.

CDR1 and CDR2 from the germline V gene are MNHEY and SVGAGI. The V and J ends lost 0 bases and 4 bases respectively, with 6 bases between them. The CDR3 loop spans 13 amino acids. Run at survey level, the immunoSEQ assay was version v3.0. Profiling relied on immunoSEQ multiplex PCR, and the TCRdb table lists in-frame clones only, not all of them. The repertoire has about 43,000 clones, about nine tenths of them found once; the top ten carry approximately 5.4%. Regarding the study as a whole: Compared with controls, HIV repertoires showed narrower CDR3 length ranges. ART-treated samples gained diversity yet remained below transplant donor controls.

Source: unsorted PBMCs, taken 0.1 years before starting antiretroviral therapy. The rearrangement uses TRBV6-5 and TRBJ1-1; unclear D gene. The sequence was obtained from a woman in her forties or fifties with HIV. The CDR3 DNA reads TGTGCCAGCAGTTACTCGTGGGGCACTGAAGCTTTCTTT. It codes for CASSYSWGTEAFF.